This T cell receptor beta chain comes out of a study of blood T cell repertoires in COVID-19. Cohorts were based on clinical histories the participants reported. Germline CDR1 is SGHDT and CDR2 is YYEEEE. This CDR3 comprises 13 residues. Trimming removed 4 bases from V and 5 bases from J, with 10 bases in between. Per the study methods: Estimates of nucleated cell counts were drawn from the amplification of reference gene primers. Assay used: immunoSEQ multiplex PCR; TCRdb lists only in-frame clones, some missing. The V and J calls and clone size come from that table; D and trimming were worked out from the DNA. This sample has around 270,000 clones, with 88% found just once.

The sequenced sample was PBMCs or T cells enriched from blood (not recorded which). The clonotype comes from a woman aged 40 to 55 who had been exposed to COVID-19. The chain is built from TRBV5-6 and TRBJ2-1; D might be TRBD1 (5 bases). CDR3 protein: CASSPRRDNEQFF. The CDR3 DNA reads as TGTGCCAGCAGCCCGCGCAGGGACAATGAGCAGTTCTTC.